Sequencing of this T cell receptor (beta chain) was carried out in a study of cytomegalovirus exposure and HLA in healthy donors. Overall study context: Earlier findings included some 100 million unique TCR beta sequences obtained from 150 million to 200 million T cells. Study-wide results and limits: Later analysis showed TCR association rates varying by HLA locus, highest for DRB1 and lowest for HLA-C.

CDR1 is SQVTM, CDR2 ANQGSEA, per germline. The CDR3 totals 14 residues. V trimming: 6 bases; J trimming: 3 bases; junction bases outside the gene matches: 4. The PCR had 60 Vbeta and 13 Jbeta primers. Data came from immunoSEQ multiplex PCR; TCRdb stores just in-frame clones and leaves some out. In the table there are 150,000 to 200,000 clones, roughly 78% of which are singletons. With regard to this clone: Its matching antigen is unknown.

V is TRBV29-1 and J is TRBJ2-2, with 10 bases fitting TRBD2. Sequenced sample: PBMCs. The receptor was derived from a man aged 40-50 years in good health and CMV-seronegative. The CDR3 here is CSVRGLADTGELFF. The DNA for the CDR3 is TGCAGCGTCCGTGGACTAGCGGACACCGGGGAGCTGTTTTTT.